This T cell receptor (beta chain) was recorded in a study of T cell changes during pregnancy in multiple sclerosis. Germline V gene sequence: CDR1 SGHRS, CDR2 YFSETQ. The CDR3 is 14 residues long. V shed 0 bases and J 4 bases; nucleotides not matched to a gene: 2. Assay: immunoSEQ multiplex PCR; the TCRdb copy retains only in-frame clones and omits some. The sample has 49,000 or so clones, roughly 92% seen once. The sample consisted of CD4+ T cells from peripheral blood mononuclear cells, taken in the second trimester of pregnancy. The genes are TRBV5-1 and TRBJ2-3; 7 nucleotides line up with TRBD1. The TCR was taken from a female donor in good health, enrolled as a control in a pregnancy study. CDR3 bases: TGCGCCAGCAGCTTGGGACAGGGTGCAGATACGCAGTATTTT. Translated, it gives CASSLGQGADTQYF. The variable domain in full, with the rest retrieved from reference TRBV5-1 and TRBJ2-3, is KAGVTQTPRYLIKTRGQQVTLSCSPISGHRSVSWYQQTPGQGLQFLFEYFSETQRNKGNFPGRFSGRQFSNSRSEMNVSTLELGDSALYLCASSLGQGADTQYFGPGTRLTVL.